This entry concerns a single T cell receptor beta chain. This specimen comes from a study of shared clonotypes between healthy human individuals. Sequencing used immunoSEQ multiplex PCR; TCRdb keeps in-frame clones, though not all of them. Here the sample spans approximately 500,000 clones, 79% being singletons. The CDR3 is made up of 15 amino acids. Germline V gene data show CDR1 as SGHTA and CDR2 as FQGNSA. With 5 bases removed from V and 1 base from J, the gap between germline ends came to 13 bases. Every contributor of samples was a Caucasian grown-up residing in Nashville, Tennessee. Sequencing was carried out using PBMCs. The receptor comes from a woman between 40 and 55 years old in good health. Some clones in this sample may be carry-over from other donors' samples. This chain uses TRBV7-2 with TRBJ2-3; D uncertain. The CDR3 sequence: CASSPTTYRTDTQYF. The DNA of the CDR3 is TGTGCCAGCAGCCCCACCACATACCGCACAGATACGCAGTATTTT.